The entry below gives a single T cell receptor (beta chain) sequence along with its context. The entry originates in a study of blood T cell repertoires in COVID-19. For the study at large: The United States, Italy and Spain supplied acute and convalescent COVID-19 samples. Nucleic acid was either cDNA or gDNA, and it came from T cells, B-cell-depleted T cells, or PBMCs.

Original analysis: Amplification of reference gene primers was used by the study to estimate nucleated cell counts. Using immunoSEQ multiplex PCR, the repertoire was profiled, and TCRdb retains in-frame clones only, with some absent. Clone size and the V and J calls come from that table; the DNA yielded D and trimming. In the table there are 200,000 to 250,000 clones, about 85% of which are singletons. The CDR3 is 15 residues long. The germline CDR1 and CDR2 sequences are SEHNR and FQNEAQ (reference sequence). Unmatched junction bases numbered 8, after V lost 5 bases and J lost 2 bases. The material sequenced was peripheral blood. The chain uses TRBV7-9 and TRBJ1-1, with TRBD1 matching 7 bases. This clonotype was obtained from a woman in her fifties or sixties with active or convalescent COVID-19. CDR3 sequence (DNA): TGTGCCAGCAGCACAATAACAGGGGCCAACACTGAAGCTTTCTTT. It is translated as CASSTITGANTEAFF. The full variable domain, in which reference TRBV7-9 and TRBJ1-1 provide the parts outside the CDR3, is DTGVSQNPRHKITKRGQNVTFRCDPISEHNRLYWYRQTLGQGPEFLTYFQNEAQLEKSRLLSDRFSAERPKGSFSTLEIQRTEQGDSAMYLCASSTITGANTEAFFGQGTRLTVV.